Following are 14 T cell receptor beta chains from one sample sequenced in a study of memory CD4+ T cells and cytomegalovirus serostatus. Only in-frame clones appear in the TCRdb table, and some are missing; sequencing was by immunoSEQ multiplex PCR. The data show roughly 50,000 clones, 70% to 80% seen once. Single viable CD3+CD4+CD8-CD45RO+ cells were sorted as the memory CD4+ T cells. The sample was memory CD4+ T cells from blood. The receptor source for this set is an adult in good health and CMV-seronegative.

This clone was observed many times. This chain joins TRBV2 and TRBJ1-1; D not certain. The CDR3 runs 11 residues. V was shortened by 6 bases and J by 8 bases, with 10 bases between the two germline ends. The germline gives CDR1 SNHLY, CDR2 FYNNEI. CDR3: CASRMNVEAFF. CDR3 bases: TGTGCCAGCAGGATGAATGTAGAAGCTTTCTTT. The full variable domain, rest sourced from reference TRBV2 and TRBJ1-1, is EPEVTQTPSHQVTQMGQEVILRCVPISNHLYFYWYRQILGQKVEFLVSFYNNEISEKSEIFDDQFSVERPDGSNFTLKIRSTKLEDSAMYFCASRMNVEAFFGQGTRLTVV.

The chain carries TRBV9 and TRBJ1-3; tentatively, D is TRBD1 (5 bases). The CDR3 length is 16 residues. Trimming took off 4 bases at V and 0 bases at J, with 14 bases between the two ends. Germline lookup yields CDR1 SGDLS and CDR2 YYNGEE. The CDR3 loop is CASSQGAALSGNTIYF. The CDR3 DNA follows: TGTGCCAGCAGCCAAGGGGCAGCCCTCTCTGGAAACACCATATATTTT.

The genes are TRBV28 and TRBJ2-5; weak D call: TRBD1 (6 bases). CDR1 and CDR2 (germline): MDHEN, SYDVKM. The CDR3 totals 15 residues. With 2 bases removed from V and 5 bases from J, the gap between germline ends came to 15 bases. CDR3 amino acids: CASSLPTGMGETQYF. CDR3 nucleotides: TGTGCCAGCAGTTTACCGACAGGAATGGGGGAGACCCAGTACTTC.

The chain is built from TRBV7-9 and TRBJ1-4; possible D gene TRBD1, 6 bases. The CDR3 extends over 15 amino acids. Germline CDR1 SEHNR, CDR2 FQNEAQ (reference sequence). V shed 5 bases and J shed 6 bases, with 16 bases lying between them. This CDR3 is CASSPDRLQDEKLFF. As DNA, the CDR3 is TGTGCCAGCAGCCCCGACAGGCTTCAAGATGAAAAACTGTTTTTT.

The J gene is TRBJ1-3, the V gene TRBV19; no clear D gene. Per germline, CDR1 LNHDA and CDR2 SQIVND (reference sequence). Trimming cost V 4 bases and J 0 bases, with 13 bases left between them. This CDR3 has 16 residues. The CDR3 loop is CASSTRTETSGNTIYF. The CDR3 DNA reads TGTGCCAGTAGTACGCGGACTGAAACCTCTGGAAACACCATATATTTT.

The V call is TRBV5-5, the J call TRBJ2-1; tentative D call: TRBD1 (5 bases). Between the trimmed V and J ends, which lost 0 bases and 5 bases, there was a span of 12 bases. This CDR3 is built from 15 residues. Germline CDR1 SGHKS, CDR2 YYEKEE (reference sequence). The CDR3 nucleotides are TGTGCCAGCAGCTTGGACCCAGGGAACCACAATGAGCAGTTCTTC. Translation gives CASSLDPGNHNEQFF.

The chain employs TRBV7-8 and TRBJ1-1; no clear D. This CDR3 region has 16 residues. V was shortened by 1 base and J by 2 bases, with 14 bases between the two germline ends. Germline V gene data show CDR1 as SGHVS and CDR2 as FQNEAQ. The CDR3 DNA reads TGTGCCAGCAGCTTAGGGGCCCTACGGCCAAACACTGAAGCTTTCTTT. Protein sequence: CASSLGALRPNTEAFF.

The genes are TRBV5-1 and TRBJ1-1, with D hard to call. Germline V CDR1 and CDR2: SGHRS, YFSETQ. The CDR3 consists of 14 residues. Trimming cost V 0 bases and J 3 bases, with 9 bases left between them. The CDR3 loop is CASSLDPEYTEAFF. The CDR3 nucleotides read TGCGCCAGCAGCTTGGACCCGGAATACACTGAAGCTTTCTTT.

The V and J genes are TRBV27 and TRBJ1-3; D is uncertain. Deletions cut 2 bases from V and 0 bases from J, with 5 bases between. The CDR3 has 14 residues. CDR1 and CDR2 (germline): MNHEY, SMNVEV (reference sequence). This CDR3 reads CASSLVSSGNTIYF. The CDR3 coding sequence is TGTGCCAGCAGTTTAGTGAGCTCTGGAAACACCATATATTTT.

This chain joins TRBV28 and TRBJ1-5; D is unresolved. V was pared by 6 bases and J by 0 bases, with 21 bases between. This CDR3 has 18 amino acids. Germline V gene data show CDR1 as MDHEN and CDR2 as SYDVKM. The CDR3: CASRTFTQAGYSNQPQHF. CDR3 DNA: TGTGCCAGCAGAACTTTTACCCAGGCGGGGTATAGCAATCAGCCCCAGCATTTT.

This chain connects TRBV7-3 to TRBJ1-2; no clear D. Trimming shortened V by 4 bases and J by 5 bases, and 11 bases separated the two germline ends. This CDR3 region has 13 residues. Germline V gives CDR1 SGHTA, CDR2 FQGTGA. The CDR3: CASSSSDGYGYTF. The CDR3 DNA reads as TGTGCCAGCAGCTCCTCGGACGGATATGGCTACACCTTC.

This sequence joins TRBV7-9 and TRBJ1-4; no clear D gene. CDR3 length equals 14 residues. The germline V and J ends were trimmed by 8 bases and 0 bases, with 10 bases remaining between them. The germline V gene encodes CDR1 SEHNR and CDR2 FQNEAQ (reference sequence). DNA for the CDR3: TGTGCCAGCGCGCAAGAAGCAACTAATGAAAAACTGTTTTTT. Translating it yields CASAQEATNEKLFF.

V gene TRBV7-9 combines with J gene TRBJ1-2, with D perhaps TRBD1 (5 bases). V was shortened by 0 bases and J by 4 bases, with 6 bases between the two germline ends. The CDR3 spans 13 residues. CDR1 is SEHNR and CDR2 is FQNEAQ in the germline V gene (reference sequence). CDR3 nucleotides: TGTGCCAGCAGCTTAGCGGGGACCTATGGCTACACCTTC. This codes for CASSLAGTYGYTF. Complete variable domain (other parts from reference TRBV7-9 and TRBJ1-2): DTGVSQNPRHKITKRGQNVTFRCDPISEHNRLYWYRQTLGQGPEFLTYFQNEAQLEKSRLLSDRFSAERPKGSFSTLEIQRTEQGDSAMYLCASSLAGTYGYTFGSGTRLTVV.

The V call is TRBV7-2, the J call TRBJ2-7; D remains unclear. The CDR3 sequence is 12 residues long. V shed 8 bases and J shed 5 bases, with 13 bases lying between them. The V gene's germline CDR1 is SGHTA and CDR2 FQGNSA. Here the CDR3 reads CASSINLNEQYF. CDR3 coding DNA: TGTGCCAGCTCCATCAACCTCAACGAGCAGTACTTC.